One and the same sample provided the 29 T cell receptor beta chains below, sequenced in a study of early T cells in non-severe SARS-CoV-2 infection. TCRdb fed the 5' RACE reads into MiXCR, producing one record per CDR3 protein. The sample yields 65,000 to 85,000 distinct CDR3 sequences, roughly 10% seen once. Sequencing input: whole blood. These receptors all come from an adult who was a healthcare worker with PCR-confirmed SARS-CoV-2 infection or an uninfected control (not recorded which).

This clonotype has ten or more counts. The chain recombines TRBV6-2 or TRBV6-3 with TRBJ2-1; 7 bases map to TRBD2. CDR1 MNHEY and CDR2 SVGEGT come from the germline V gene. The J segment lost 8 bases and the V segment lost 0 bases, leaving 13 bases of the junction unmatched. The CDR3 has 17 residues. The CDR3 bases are TGTGCCAGCAGTTACTCGTGGTTGGCGGGCGGGAGAGATGAGCAGTTCTTC. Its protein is CASSYSWLAGGRDEQFF.

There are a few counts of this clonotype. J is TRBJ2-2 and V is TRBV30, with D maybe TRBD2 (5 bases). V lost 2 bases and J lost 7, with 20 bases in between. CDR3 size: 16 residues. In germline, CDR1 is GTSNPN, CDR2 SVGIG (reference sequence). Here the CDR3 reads CAWSHYRSVSGGELFF. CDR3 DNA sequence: TGTGCCTGGAGTCACTATCGGTCCGTGAGCGGCGGGGAGCTGTTTTTT.

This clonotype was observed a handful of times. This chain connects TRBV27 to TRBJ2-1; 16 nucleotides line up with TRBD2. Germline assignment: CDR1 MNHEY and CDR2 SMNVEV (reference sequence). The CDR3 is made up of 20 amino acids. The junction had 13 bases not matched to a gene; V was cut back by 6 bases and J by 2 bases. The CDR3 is CASSSTPGLAGGSPYNEQFF. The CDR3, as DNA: TGTGCCAGCAGCTCTACGCCGGGACTAGCGGGGGGGAGCCCCTACAATGAGCAGTTCTTC.

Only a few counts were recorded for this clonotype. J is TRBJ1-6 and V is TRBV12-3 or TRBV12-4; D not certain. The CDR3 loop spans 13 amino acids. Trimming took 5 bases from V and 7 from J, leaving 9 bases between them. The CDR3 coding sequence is TGTGCCAGCAGTGATGGGGTAAATTCACCCCTCCACTTT. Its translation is CASSDGVNSPLHF.

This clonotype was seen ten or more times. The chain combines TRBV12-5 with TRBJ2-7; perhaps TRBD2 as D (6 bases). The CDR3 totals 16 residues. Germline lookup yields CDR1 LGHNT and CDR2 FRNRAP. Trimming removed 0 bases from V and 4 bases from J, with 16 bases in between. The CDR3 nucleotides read TGTGCTAGTGGTTTGGTACTAGCCGGACAACAGTACGAGCAGTACTTC. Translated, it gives CASGLVLAGQQYEQYF.

This chain's CDR3 is CASGGAGQDTQYF. The CDR3 DNA reads TGTGCCAGCGGCGGGGCAGGGCAGGATACGCAGTATTTT. The chain is built from TRBV7-9 and TRBJ2-3; tentatively, D is TRBD2 (6 bases). The length of the CDR3 is 13 residues. Trimming stripped 8 bases from V and 6 bases from J, with 15 bases between. CDR1 SEHNR and CDR2 FQNEAQ come from the germline V gene (reference sequence).

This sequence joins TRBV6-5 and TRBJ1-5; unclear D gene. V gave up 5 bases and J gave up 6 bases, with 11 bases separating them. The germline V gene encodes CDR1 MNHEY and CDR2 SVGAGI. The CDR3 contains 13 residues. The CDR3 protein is CASSDGGSQPQHF. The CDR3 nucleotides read TGTGCCAGCAGTGACGGCGGTAGTCAGCCCCAGCATTTT.

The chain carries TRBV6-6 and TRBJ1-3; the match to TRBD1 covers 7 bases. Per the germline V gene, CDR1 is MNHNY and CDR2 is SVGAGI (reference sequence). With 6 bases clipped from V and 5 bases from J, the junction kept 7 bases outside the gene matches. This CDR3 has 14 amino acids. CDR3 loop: CASRGGAKRNTIYF. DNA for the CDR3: TGTGCCAGCAGAGGGGGCGCGAAGAGAAACACCATATATTTT.

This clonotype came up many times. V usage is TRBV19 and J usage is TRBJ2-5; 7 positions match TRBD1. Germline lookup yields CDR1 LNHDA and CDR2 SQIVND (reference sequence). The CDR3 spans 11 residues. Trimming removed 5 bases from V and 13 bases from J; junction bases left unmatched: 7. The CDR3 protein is CASSLGQARYF. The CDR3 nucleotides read TGTGCCAGTAGTCTTGGACAGGCGCGGTACTTC.

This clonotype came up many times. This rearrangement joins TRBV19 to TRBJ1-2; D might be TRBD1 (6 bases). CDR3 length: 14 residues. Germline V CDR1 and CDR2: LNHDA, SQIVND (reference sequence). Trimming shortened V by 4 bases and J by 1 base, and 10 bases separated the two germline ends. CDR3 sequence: CASSNTGLNYGYTF. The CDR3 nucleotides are TGTGCCAGTAGTAACACAGGGCTTAACTATGGCTACACCTTC. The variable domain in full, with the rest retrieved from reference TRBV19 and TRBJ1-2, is DGGITQSPKYLFRKEGQNVTLSCEQNLNHDAMYWYRQDPGQGLRLIYYSQIVNDFQKGDIAEGYSVSREKKESFPLTVTSAQKNPTAFYLCASSNTGLNYGYTFGSGTRLTVV.

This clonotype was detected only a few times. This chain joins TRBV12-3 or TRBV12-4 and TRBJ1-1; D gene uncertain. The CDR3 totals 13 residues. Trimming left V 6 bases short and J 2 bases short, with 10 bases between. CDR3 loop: CASSKDFNTEAFF. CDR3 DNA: TGTGCCAGCAGCAAGGACTTTAACACTGAAGCTTTCTTT.

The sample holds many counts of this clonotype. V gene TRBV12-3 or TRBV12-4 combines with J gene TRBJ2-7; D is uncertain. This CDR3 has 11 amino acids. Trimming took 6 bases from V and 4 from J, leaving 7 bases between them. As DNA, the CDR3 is TGTGCCAGCAGCCGTAATTACGAGCAGTACTTC. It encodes CASSRNYEQYF.

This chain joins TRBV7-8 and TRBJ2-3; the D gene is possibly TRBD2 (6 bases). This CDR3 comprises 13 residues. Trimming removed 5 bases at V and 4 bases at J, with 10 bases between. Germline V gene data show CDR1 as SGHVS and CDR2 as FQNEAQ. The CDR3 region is CASSRDFSDTQYF. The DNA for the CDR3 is TGTGCCAGCAGCCGGGACTTCTCAGATACGCAGTATTTT.

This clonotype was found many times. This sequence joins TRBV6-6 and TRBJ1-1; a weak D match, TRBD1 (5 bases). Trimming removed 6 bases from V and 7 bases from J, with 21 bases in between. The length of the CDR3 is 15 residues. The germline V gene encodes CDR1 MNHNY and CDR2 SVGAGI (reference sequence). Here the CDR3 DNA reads TGTGCCAGCAGCCCCCTTGGCAGGGCGTATAATGAAGCTTTCTTT. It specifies CASSPLGRAYNEAFF.

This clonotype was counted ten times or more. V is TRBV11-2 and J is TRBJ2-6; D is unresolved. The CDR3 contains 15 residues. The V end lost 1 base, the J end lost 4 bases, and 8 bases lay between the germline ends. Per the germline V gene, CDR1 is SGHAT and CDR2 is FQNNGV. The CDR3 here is CASSLGASGANVLTF. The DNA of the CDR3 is TGTGCCAGCAGCTTAGGGGCTTCCGGGGCCAACGTCCTGACTTTC. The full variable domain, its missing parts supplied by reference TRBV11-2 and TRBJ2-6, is EAGVAQSPRYKIIEKRQSVAFWCNPISGHATLYWYQQILGQGPKLLIQFQNNGVVDDSQLPKDRFSAERLKGVDSTLKIQPAKLEDSAVYLCASSLGASGANVLTFGAGSRLTVL.

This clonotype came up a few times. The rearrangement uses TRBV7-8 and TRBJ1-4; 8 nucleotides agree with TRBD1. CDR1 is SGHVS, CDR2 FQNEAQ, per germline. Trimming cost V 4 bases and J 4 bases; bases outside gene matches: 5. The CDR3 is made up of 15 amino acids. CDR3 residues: CASSSRDRSNEKLFF. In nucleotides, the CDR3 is TGTGCCAGCAGCTCCCGGGACAGGAGTAATGAAAAACTGTTTTTT.

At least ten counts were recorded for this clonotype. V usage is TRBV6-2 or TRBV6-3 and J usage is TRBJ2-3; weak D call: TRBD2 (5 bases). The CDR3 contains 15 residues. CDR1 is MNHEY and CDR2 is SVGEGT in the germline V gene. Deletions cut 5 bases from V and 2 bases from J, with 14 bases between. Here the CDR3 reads CASSPWGVSTDTQYF. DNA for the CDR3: TGTGCCAGCAGTCCCTGGGGAGTCTCCACAGATACGCAGTATTTT.

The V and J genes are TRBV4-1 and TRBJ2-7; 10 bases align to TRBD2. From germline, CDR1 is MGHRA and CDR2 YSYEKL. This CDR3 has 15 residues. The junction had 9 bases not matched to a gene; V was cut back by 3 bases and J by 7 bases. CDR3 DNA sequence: TGCGCCAGCAGCCATCCAGCGGGAGGGTCACGGGAGCAGTACTTC. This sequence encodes CASSHPAGGSREQYF.

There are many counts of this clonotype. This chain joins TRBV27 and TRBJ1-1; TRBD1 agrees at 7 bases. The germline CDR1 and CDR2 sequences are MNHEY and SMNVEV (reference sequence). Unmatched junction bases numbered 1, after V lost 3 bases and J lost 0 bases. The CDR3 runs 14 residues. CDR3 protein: CASSFGTVNTEAFF. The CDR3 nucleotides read TGTGCCAGCAGTTTCGGGACAGTGAACACTGAAGCTTTCTTT.

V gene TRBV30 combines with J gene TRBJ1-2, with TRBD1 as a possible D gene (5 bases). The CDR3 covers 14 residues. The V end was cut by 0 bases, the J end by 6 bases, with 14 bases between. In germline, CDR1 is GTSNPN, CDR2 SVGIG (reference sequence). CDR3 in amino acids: CAWSVLGVDHGYTF. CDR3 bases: TGTGCCTGGAGTGTACTAGGGGTCGACCATGGCTACACCTTC.

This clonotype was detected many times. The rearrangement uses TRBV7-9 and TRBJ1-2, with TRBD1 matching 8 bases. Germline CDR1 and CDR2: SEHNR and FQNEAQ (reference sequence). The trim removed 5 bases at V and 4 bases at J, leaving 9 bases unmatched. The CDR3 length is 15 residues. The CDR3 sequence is CASSRTGSGIYGYTF. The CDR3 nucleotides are TGTGCCAGCAGCCGGACAGGGTCCGGGATCTATGGCTACACCTTC.

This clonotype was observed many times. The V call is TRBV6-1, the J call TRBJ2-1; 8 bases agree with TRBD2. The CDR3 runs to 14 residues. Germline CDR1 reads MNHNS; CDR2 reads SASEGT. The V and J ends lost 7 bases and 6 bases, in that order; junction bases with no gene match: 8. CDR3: CASNLWSGGNEQFF. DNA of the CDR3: TGTGCCAGCAACCTATGGAGCGGGGGCAATGAGCAGTTCTTC.

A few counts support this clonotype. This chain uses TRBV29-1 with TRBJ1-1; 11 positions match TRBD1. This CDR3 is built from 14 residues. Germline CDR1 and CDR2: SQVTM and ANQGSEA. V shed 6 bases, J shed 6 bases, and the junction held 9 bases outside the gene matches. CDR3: CSVSRGTGGAEAFF. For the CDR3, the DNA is TGCAGCGTCTCTAGAGGGACAGGGGGAGCTGAAGCTTTCTTT.

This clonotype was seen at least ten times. Here the CDR3 DNA reads TGTGCCAGCAGCCAAGATAGGCTGTGGAACACTGAAGCTTTCTTT. Protein sequence: CASSQDRLWNTEAFF. The rearrangement joins TRBV14 to TRBJ1-1, with unresolved D. CDR1 and CDR2 from the germline V gene are SGHDN and FVKESK. Trimming cost V 0 bases and J 1 base, with 9 bases left between them. CDR3 length equals 15 residues.

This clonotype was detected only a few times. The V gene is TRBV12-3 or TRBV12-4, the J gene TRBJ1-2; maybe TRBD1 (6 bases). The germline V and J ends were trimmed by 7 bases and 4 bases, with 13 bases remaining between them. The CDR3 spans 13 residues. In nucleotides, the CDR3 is TGTGCCAGCACTCAGGACAGCATCTATGGCTACACCTTC. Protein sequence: CASTQDSIYGYTF.

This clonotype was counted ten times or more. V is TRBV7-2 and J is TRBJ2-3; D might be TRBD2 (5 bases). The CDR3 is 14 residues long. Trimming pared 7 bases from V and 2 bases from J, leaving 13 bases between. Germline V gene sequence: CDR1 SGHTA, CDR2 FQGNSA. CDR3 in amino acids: CASTQGLATDTQYF. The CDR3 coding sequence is TGTGCCAGCACCCAAGGTCTAGCCACAGATACGCAGTATTTT. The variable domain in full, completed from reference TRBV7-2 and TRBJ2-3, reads GAGVSQSPSNKVTEKGKDVELRCDPISGHTALYWYRQSLGQGLEFLIYFQGNSAPDKSGLPSDRFSAERTGGSVSTLTIQRTQQEDSAVYLCASTQGLATDTQYFGPGTRLTVL.

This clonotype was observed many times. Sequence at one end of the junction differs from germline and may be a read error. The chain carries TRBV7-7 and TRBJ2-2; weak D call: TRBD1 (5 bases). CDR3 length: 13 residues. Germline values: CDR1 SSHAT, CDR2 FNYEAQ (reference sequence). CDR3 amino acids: CASSLDNRGELFF. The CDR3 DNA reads TGTGCTAGCAGCCTCGACAACAGGGGGGAGCTGTTTTTT.

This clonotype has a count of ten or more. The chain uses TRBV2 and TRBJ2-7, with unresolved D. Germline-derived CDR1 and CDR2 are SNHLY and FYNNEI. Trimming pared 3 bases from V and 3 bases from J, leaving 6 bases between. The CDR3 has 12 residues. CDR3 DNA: TGTGCCAGCAGTGACGCCAGCTACGAGCAGTACTTC. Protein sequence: CASSDASYEQYF.

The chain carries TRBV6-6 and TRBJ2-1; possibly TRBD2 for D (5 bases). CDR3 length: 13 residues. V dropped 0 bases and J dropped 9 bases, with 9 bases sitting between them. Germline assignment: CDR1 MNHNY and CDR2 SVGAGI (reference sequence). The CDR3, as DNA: TGTGCCAGCAGTTACTCCCGGGAAGCTGAGCAGTTCTTC. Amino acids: CASSYSREAEQFF.